Each of the 14 T cell receptor beta chains below was sequenced from the same sample in a study of beta chain features in type 1 diabetes. Study conclusions and caveats: Type 1 diabetes patients showed a moderate but significant shortening of TCRB CDR3s in all four CD4+ subsets.

These receptors have no known antigen. The entirety of the isolated RNA underwent reverse transcription, so expressed TCRB transcripts were sequenced. Using immunoSEQ multiplex PCR, the repertoire was profiled, and TCRdb retains in-frame clones only, with some absent. The data contain hundreds of thousands of clones, over 10% of them singletons. Sequenced input: naive CD4+ T cells from blood. These receptors were taken from a man younger than 35 with type 1 diabetes.

The chain recombines TRBV2 with TRBJ1-6; D gene ambiguous. The CDR3 runs to 13 residues. The germline V gene encodes CDR1 SNHLY and CDR2 FYNNEI. Trimming left V 8 bases short and J 9 bases short, with 14 bases between. The CDR3 coding sequence is TGTGCCAGCCGAATAGAGGAGGGTTCACCCCTCCACTTT. This translates into CASRIEEGSPLHF.

V and J are TRBV9 and TRBJ2-5, with D possibly being TRBD1 (6 bases). The V gene lost 0 bases and the J gene lost 5 bases, with 20 bases spanning the gap. CDR1 and CDR2 from the germline V gene are SGDLS and YYNGEE. The length of the CDR3 is 17 residues. The CDR3 region is CASSVGAGTNGLETQYF. CDR3 coding DNA: TGTGCCAGCAGCGTAGGGGCCGGGACAAACGGCTTGGAGACCCAGTACTTC.

This clone has only a few counts. V usage is TRBV5-1 and J usage is TRBJ1-6; 8 bases fit TRBD1. This CDR3 region has 14 residues. V was pared by 4 bases and J by 7 bases, with 4 bases of the junction left unmatched. CDR1 and CDR2 from the germline V gene are SGHRS and YFSETQ. The CDR3 coding sequence is TGCGCCAGCAGCGGACAGGGTGGCAATTCACCCCTCCACTTT. It encodes CASSGQGGNSPLHF.

A few counts support this clone. The V and J genes are TRBV27 and TRBJ1-2; 7 bases map to TRBD1. J lost 1 base, V lost 5 bases, and 7 bases had no gene match. This CDR3 has 15 residues. The germline V gene has CDR1 MNHEY and CDR2 SMNVEV (reference sequence). The DNA for the CDR3 is TGTGCCAGCAGTCCCGGGACAGCGCGTAACTATGGCTACACCTTC. This encodes CASSPGTARNYGYTF.

V is TRBV30 and J is TRBJ2-7; TRBD1 agrees at 8 bases. The V and J ends lost 2 bases and 6 bases, in that order; junction bases with no gene match: 9. Looked up from germline, CDR1 is GTSNPN and CDR2 is SVGIG (reference sequence). The CDR3 is 14 amino acids. This chain's CDR3 is CAWSHRGWGGEQYF. The CDR3, as DNA: TGTGCCTGGAGTCACAGGGGGTGGGGAGGCGAGCAGTACTTC.

V usage is TRBV11-2 and J usage is TRBJ1-3, with D uncertain. The CDR3 has 13 residues. Per the germline V gene, CDR1 is SGHAT and CDR2 is FQNNGV. V dropped 3 bases and J dropped 11 bases, with 14 bases sitting between them. The CDR3 DNA sequence: TGTGCCAGCAGCTTTGTGAAGAACGGGGCCATATATTTT. Amino acid sequence: CASSFVKNGAIYF.

This rearrangement joins TRBV29-1 to TRBJ2-5, with TRBD1 matching 7 bases. CDR1 and CDR2 (germline): SQVTM, ANQGSEA. J lost 5 bases, V lost 7 bases, and 10 bases had no gene match. CDR3 length: 13 residues. The CDR3 DNA is TGCAGCGGCCTGACAGGGTGGTCTGAGACCCAGTACTTC. Translation gives CSGLTGWSETQYF.

In this sample, this clone turned up a few times. The chain uses TRBV10-2 and TRBJ1-2; 9 nucleotides line up with TRBD1. CDR3 length: 13 amino acids. V shed 5 bases and J 6 bases; nucleotides not matched to a gene: 4. CDR1 and CDR2 from the germline V gene are WSHSY and SAAADI. Here the CDR3 DNA reads TGCGCCAGCAGTCACCGGGACAGGGATGGCTACACCTTC. This translates into CASSHRDRDGYTF.

The V call is TRBV6-5, the J call TRBJ2-5; TRBD2 matches 8 bases. V dropped 9 bases and J dropped 2; count of bases not matched to a gene: 11. This CDR3 is built from 15 residues. Germline V gene sequence: CDR1 MNHEY, CDR2 SVGAGI. The chain's CDR3 is CASSSAGGRQETQYF. The DNA for the CDR3 is TGTGCCAGTTCCAGTGCGGGGGGTCGTCAAGAGACCCAGTACTTC.

CDR3 sequence (DNA): TGTGCCAGCGTACGGGAGGTGGGCAATCAGCCCCAGCATTTT. It translates to CASVREVGNQPQHF. The chain carries TRBV19 and TRBJ1-5, with unresolved D. The CDR3 sequence is 14 residues long. The germline V and J ends were trimmed by 9 bases and 2 bases, with 14 bases remaining between them. The germline V gene has CDR1 LNHDA and CDR2 SQIVND (reference sequence).

CDR3 sequence reads: CAWSVLSGDSPLHF. In nucleotides, the CDR3 is TGTGCCTGGAGTGTACTTAGTGGGGATTCACCCCTCCACTTT. This chain joins TRBV30 and TRBJ1-6, with D unresolved. V was cut by 0 bases and J by 8 bases, with 11 bases left in between. There are 14 residues in the CDR3. Looked up from germline, CDR1 is GTSNPN and CDR2 is SVGIG (reference sequence).

The chain is built from TRBV7-9 and TRBJ2-7; no definite D call. The germline V gene has CDR1 SEHNR and CDR2 FQNEAQ (reference sequence). The CDR3 spans 15 residues. The V end lost 7 bases, the J end lost 5 bases, and 21 bases lay between the germline ends. CDR3 in DNA: TGTGCCAGCAACACAGCTTCCGCAGGTCCCCACGAGCAGTACTTC. It specifies CASNTASAGPHEQYF.

In this sample, this clone turned up a few times. Here the CDR3 reads CAGPGTLMDTQYF. DNA for the CDR3: TGTGCCGGGCCAGGGACCTTGATGGATACGCAGTATTTT. The chain couples TRBV30 to TRBJ2-3; tentatively, D is TRBD1 or TRBD2 (5 bases each). The CDR3 loop spans 13 amino acids. Germline CDR1 GTSNPN, CDR2 SVGIG (reference sequence). Between the trimmed V and J ends, which lost 8 bases and 6 bases, there was a span of 18 bases.

This clone appeared a few times. Other DNA sequences of this sample code for an identical CDR3. The V gene is TRBV30, the J gene TRBJ2-5; perhaps TRBD2 as D (6 bases). CDR3 size: 15 residues. Germline V gene sequence: CDR1 GTSNPN, CDR2 SVGIG (reference sequence). V shed 2 bases and J shed 5 bases, with 18 bases lying between them. CDR3 in amino acids: CAWSPLAGGRETQYF. As DNA, the CDR3 is TGTGCCTGGAGTCCCTTGGCCGGGGGTAGGGAGACCCAGTACTTC.